This T cell receptor beta chain was captured by sequencing in a study of PD-1 blockade in mismatch repair-deficient tumors. Study background: All were previously treated, progressing patients with around eleven mismatch repair-deficient cancer types. Study findings and constraints: Tumor-resident clones, often absent from pretreatment blood, expanded after pembrolizumab and then contracted.

TCRdb's copy holds only in-frame clones and misses some; the assay was immunoSEQ multiplex PCR. Of approximately 25,000 clones listed, 83% are singletons. This CDR3 is built from 14 residues. After removal of 2 bases from V and 5 bases from J, the junction contained 2 bases not matched to a gene. The germline gives CDR1 KGHSH, CDR2 LQKENI. PCR or immunohistochemistry showed mismatch repair deficiency in every enrolled patient. TCRs were sequenced from a few patients responding to pembrolizumab. Regarding this clone: The antigen is undetermined.

The J gene is TRBJ1-5, the V gene TRBV18; 8 nucleotides align to TRBD1. This TCR derives from an adult with mismatch repair-deficient cancer. Specimen: peripheral blood, collected 12 weeks after starting pembrolizumab. Written as DNA, the CDR3 is TGTGCCAGCTCACCAGCGGACAGGGATCAGCCCCAGCATTTT. Translating it yields CASSPADRDQPQHF. Combining the CDR3 with reference TRBV18 and TRBJ1-5 gives the whole variable domain NAGVMQNPRHLVRRRGQEARLRCSPMKGHSHVYWYRQLPEEGLKFMVYLQKENIIDESGMPKERFSAEFPKEGPSILRIQQVVRGDSAAYFCASSPADRDQPQHFGDGTRLSIL.